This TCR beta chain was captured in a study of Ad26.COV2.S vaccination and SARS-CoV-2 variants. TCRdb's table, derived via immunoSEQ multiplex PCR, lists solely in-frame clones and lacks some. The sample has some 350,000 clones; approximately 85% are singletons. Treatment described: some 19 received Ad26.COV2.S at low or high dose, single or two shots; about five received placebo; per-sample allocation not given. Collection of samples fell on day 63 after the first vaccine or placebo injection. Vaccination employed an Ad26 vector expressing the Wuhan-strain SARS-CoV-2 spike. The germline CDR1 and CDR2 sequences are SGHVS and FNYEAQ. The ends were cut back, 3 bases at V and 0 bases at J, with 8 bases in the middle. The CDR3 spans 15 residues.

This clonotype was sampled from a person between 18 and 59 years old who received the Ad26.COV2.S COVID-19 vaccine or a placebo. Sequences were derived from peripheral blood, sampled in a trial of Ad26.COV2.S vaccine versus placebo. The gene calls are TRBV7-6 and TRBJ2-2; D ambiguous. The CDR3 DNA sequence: TGTGCCAGCAGCTTCTCAGGCCCGAACACCGGGGAGCTGTTTTTT. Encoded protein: CASSFSGPNTGELFF.